The clone carrying this T cell receptor (beta chain) was seen just once. Original methodology: Amplification of reference gene primers was used by the study to estimate nucleated cell counts. Repertoires were generated with immunoSEQ multiplex PCR, while TCRdb's copy carries only in-frame clones and drops some. That table furnishes V, J and clone size, whereas the DNA furnished D and trimming. The table lists approximately 50,000 clones, approximately 90% of them singletons. This sample is part of a study of blood T cell repertoires in COVID-19. Looked up from germline, CDR1 is SGHAT and CDR2 is FQNNGV. Between the trimmed V and J ends, which lost 4 bases and 0 bases, there was a span of 8 bases. The CDR3 is made up of 14 amino acids.

This TCR derives from a man aged 35-49 years with acute or convalescent COVID-19. Specimen: peripheral blood. This chain joins TRBV11-2 and TRBJ2-3, with D perhaps matching TRBD2 (6 bases). As DNA, the CDR3 is TGTGCCAGCAGCTCAGCGGGCAGCACAGATACGCAGTATTTT. This codes for CASSSAGSTDTQYF.